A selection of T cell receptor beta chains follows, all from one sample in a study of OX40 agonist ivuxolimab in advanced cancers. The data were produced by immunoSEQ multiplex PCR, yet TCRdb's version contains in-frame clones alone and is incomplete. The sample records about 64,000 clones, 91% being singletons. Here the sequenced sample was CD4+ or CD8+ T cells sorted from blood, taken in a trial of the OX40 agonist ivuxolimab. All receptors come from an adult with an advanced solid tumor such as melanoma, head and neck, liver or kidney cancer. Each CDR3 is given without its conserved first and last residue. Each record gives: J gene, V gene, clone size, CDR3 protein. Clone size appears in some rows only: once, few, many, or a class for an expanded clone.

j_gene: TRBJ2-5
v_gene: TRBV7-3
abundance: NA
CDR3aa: ASPWAGGRESETQY

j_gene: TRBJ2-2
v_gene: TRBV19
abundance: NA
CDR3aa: ASTLLAGSRGELF

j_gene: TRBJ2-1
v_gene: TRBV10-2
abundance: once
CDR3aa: ASSELAGRAEQF

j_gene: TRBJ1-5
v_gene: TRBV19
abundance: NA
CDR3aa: ASTDRGNQPQH

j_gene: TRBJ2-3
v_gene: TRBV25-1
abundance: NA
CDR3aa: ASRRGASTDTQY

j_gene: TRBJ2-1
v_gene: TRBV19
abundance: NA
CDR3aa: ASRVQGKNEQF

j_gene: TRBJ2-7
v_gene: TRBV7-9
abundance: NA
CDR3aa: ASSRQGTGYEQY

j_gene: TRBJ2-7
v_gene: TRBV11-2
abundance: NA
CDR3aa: ASSLAATSASYEQY

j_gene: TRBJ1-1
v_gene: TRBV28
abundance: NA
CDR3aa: ASTARDTEAF

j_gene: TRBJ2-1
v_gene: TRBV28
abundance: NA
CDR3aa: ASSPGTGLAYNEQF

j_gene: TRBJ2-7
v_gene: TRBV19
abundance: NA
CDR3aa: ASSTPGISYEQY

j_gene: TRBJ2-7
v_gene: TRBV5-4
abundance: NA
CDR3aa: ASSLGLTYEQY

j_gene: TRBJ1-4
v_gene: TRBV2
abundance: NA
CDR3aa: ASSELGRSANEKLF

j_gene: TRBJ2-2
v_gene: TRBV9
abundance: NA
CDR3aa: ASSVASGRGTGELF

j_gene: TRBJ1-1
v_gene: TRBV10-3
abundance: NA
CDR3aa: AITAGPRTEAF

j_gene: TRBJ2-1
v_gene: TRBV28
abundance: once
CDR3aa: ASSSSTSGTYNEQF

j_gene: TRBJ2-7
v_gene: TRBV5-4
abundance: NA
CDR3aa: ASSLPVGQGVYEQY

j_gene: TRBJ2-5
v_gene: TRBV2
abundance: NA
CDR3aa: ASSSQGSDGETQY

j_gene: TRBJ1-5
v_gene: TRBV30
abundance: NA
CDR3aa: AWEDGHNQPQH

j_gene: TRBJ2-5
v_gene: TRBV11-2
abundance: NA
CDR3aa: ASSLTSMETQY

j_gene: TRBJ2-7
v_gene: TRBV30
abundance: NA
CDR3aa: AWSVRGILYEQY

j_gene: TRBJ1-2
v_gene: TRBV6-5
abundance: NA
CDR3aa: ASRPRGGGGYT

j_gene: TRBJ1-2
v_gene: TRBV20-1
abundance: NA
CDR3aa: SASSDRGYT

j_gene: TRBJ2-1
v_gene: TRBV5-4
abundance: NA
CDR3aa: ASSLAGGSRDEQF

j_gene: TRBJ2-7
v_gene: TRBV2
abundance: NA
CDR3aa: ASNRAGAYEQY

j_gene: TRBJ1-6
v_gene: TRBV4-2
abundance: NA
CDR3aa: ASSQDRQAENSPLH

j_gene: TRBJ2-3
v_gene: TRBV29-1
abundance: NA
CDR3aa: SVDLSTDTQY

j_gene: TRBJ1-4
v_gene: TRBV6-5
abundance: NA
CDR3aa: ASSYSGGREKLF

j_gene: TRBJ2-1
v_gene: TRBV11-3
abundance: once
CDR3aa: ASSGGLATNEQF

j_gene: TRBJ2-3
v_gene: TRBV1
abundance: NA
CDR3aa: TSSQDRAPGGRNTDTQY

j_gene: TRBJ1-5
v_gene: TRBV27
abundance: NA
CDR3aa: ASSLGTGDFSNQPQH

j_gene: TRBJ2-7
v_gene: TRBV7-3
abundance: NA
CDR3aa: ASSLSPGEAYEQY

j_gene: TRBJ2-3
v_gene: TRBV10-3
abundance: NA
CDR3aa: AIRKGGELADTQY

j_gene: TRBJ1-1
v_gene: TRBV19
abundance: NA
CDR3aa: ASRDLQPNTEAF

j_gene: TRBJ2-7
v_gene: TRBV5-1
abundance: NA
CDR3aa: ASSLVGSSYEQY

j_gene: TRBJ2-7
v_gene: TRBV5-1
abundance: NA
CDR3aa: ASSLTGVIEPYEQY

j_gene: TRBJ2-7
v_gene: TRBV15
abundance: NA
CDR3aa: ATSRDRGVNLGEQY

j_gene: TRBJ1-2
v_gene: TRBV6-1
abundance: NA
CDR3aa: ASSEASRGLYGYT

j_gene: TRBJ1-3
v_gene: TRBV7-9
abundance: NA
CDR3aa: ASVGSFGNTIY

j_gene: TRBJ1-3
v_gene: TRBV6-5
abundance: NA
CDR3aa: ASSSGRTGNTIY

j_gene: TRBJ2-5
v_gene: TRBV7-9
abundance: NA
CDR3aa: ASIDRRLARGQTQY

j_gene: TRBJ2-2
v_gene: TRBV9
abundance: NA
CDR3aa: ASSQTGVSGELF

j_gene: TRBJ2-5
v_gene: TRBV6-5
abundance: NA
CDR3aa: ASSLTDRLMQTQY

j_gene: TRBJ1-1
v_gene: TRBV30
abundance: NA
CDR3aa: AWSRTGRNTEAF

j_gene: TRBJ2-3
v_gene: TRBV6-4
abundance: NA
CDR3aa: AKSGLAGYTDTQY

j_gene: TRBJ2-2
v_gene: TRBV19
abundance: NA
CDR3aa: ASSKPGRSNTGELF

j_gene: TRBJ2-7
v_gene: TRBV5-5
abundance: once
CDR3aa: ASSPGTKLYEQY

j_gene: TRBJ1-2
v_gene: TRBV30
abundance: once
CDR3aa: AWSVRQGVNYGYT

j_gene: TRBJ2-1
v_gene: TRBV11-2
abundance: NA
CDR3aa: ASSLGLASYNEQF

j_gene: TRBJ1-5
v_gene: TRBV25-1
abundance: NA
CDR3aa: ASSDSIQPQH